This T cell receptor (beta chain) was captured in a study of cytomegalovirus exposure and HLA in healthy donors. Study-wide results and caveats: A few CMV-associated chains were confirmed in vitro to be specific for CMV antigens. Diagnosis of cytomegalovirus status made by the classifier reportedly showed high specificity and sensitivity.

Germline V lookup: CDR1 MNHNY, CDR2 SVGAGI (reference sequence). The CDR3 runs 13 residues. Trimming removed 2 bases from V and 4 bases from J, with 8 bases in between. As to this clone: As yet, its antigen is unknown.

Use of 60 Vbeta and 13 Jbeta primers characterized the PCR. Method: immunoSEQ multiplex PCR; TCRdb's copy keeps in-frame clones and lacks some. Of about 64,000 clones listed, over 70% are singletons. The clonotype was recovered from a male donor in good health and CMV-seropositive. This chain joins TRBV6-6 and TRBJ1-2; D remains ambiguous. Sequencing used PBMCs. CDR3 nucleotides: TGTGCCAGCAGTTACCCTGGACTCTATGGCTACACCTTC. This sequence encodes CASSYPGLYGYTF.